This T cell receptor beta chain was profiled in a study of blood T cell repertoires in COVID-19. Turning to the study itself: COVID-19 samples collected from the United States, Italy and Spain covered acute and convalescent phases. T cells, B-cell-depleted T cells, or PBMCs provided the cDNA or gDNA that served as material.

Germline V gives CDR1 ENHRY, CDR2 SYGVKD. The CDR3 has 16 amino acids. J gave up 0 bases and V 6 bases, and 8 bases lay outside the gene matches. In the authors' methods: Nucleated cell number was recorded as an estimate derived from reference gene primer amplification. The table came from immunoSEQ multiplex PCR; TCRdb's copy has only in-frame clones and leaves some out. That table gives V, J and clone size, and the DNA gave D and trimming. The sample shows 350,000 to 450,000 clones, about 89% of them seen only once. What was sequenced was peripheral blood. The clonotype was recovered from a man in his forties with acute or convalescent COVID-19. The V gene is TRBV10-3, the J gene TRBJ1-5, with TRBD1 identical over 7 bases. DNA for the CDR3: TGTGCCATCAGCCAGGGACAGATCCTTAGCAATCAGCCCCAGCATTTT. Its translation is CAISQGQILSNQPQHF.